This T cell receptor beta chain was sequenced during a study of blood T cell repertoires in COVID-19. Clones were read by immunoSEQ multiplex PCR, and TCRdb kept only the in-frame ones, dropping some. Of 300,000 or so clones listed, approximately 90% were seen once; the top ten hold around 2.2%. With V trimmed by 3 bases and J by 0 bases, 10 bases remained unmatched. The CDR3 has 18 amino acids. CDR1 is SEHNR, CDR2 FQNEAQ, per germline (reference sequence). The origin of this receptor is a woman in her 30s with COVID-19, enrolled during active disease. Input material: peripheral blood. The rearrangement joins TRBV7-9 to TRBJ2-3; 9 nucleotides agree with TRBD2. CDR3 coding DNA: TGTGCCAGCAGCTTGCCGACTAGCGGATTAATTAGCACAGATACGCAGTATTTT. Its protein product is CASSLPTSGLISTDTQYF.